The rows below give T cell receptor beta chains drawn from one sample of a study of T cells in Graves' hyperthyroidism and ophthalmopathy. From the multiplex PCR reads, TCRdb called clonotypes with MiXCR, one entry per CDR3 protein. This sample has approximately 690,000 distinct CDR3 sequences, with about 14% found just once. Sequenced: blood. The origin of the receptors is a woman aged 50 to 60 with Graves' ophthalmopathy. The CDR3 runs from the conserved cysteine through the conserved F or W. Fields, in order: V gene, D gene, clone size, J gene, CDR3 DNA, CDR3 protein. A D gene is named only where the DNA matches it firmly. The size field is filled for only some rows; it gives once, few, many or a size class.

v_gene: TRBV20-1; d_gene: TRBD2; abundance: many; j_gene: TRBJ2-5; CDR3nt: TGCAGTGCTATCCCTAGCGGGAGGGCCATAAAGACCCAGTACTTC; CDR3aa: CSAIPSGRAIKTQYF
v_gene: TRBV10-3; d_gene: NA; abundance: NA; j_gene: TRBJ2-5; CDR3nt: TGTGCCATCAGGGGCAGGGAGCAAGAGACCCAGTACTTC; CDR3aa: CAIRGREQETQYF
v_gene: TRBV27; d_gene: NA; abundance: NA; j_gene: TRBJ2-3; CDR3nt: TGTGCCAGCGGTCCCACCCCTACCTCCACAGATACGCAGTATTTT; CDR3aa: CASGPTPTSTDTQYF
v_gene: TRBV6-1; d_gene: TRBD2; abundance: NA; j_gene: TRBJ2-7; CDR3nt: TGTGCCAGCACCGAGGGAGGGGTAGGCTACGAGCAGTACTTC; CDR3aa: CASTEGGVGYEQYF
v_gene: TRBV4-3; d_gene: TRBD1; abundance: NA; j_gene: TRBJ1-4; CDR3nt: TGCGCCAGCAGCCAAGTCCGGGACAGGGCCAATGAAAAACTGTTTTTT; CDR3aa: CASSQVRDRANEKLFF
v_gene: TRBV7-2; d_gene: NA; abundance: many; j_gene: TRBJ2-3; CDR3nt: TGTGCCAGCAAGGGGGGTGGGGCAGATACGCAGTATTTT; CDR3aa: CASKGGGADTQYF
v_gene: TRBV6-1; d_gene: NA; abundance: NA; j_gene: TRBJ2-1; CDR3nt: TGTGCCAGCACCCTCCCCAGCGGGTATACAAATGAGCAGTTCTTC; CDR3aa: CASTLPSGYTNEQFF
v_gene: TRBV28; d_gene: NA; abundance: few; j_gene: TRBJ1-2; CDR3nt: TGTGCCAGCAGTATGCCCAGGGCCAACTTGTATGGCTACACCTTC; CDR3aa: CASSMPRANLYGYTF
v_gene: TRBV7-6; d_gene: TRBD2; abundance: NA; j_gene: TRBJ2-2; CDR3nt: TGTGCCAGCAGCGTGAAGCGGGGGACCGGGGAGCTGTCTTTT; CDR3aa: CASSVKRGTGELSF
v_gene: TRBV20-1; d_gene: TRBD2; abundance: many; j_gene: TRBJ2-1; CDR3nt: TGCAGTGCTGGTGGGGCTAGCGGGGGCAGGGTTATTAGTGAGCAGTTCTTC; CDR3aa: CSAGGASGGRVISEQFF
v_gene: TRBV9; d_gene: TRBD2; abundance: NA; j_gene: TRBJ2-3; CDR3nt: TGTGCCAGCAGCGTACGAGCGGGAGGGCCGACAGATACGCAGTATTTT; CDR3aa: CASSVRAGGPTDTQYF
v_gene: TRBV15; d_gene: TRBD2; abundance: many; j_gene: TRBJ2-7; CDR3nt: TGTGCCACCAGCAGGGGGGGGGACTTATCCCACGAGCAGTACTTC; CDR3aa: CATSRGGDLSHEQYF
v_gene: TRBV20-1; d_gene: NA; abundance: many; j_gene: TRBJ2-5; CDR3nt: TGCAGTGCTAGAGACGGGGCCAGGACAGAACAAGAGACCCAGTACTTC; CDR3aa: CSARDGARTEQETQYF
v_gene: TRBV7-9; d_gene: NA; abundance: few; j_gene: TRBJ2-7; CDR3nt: TGCGCCAGCAGCTTGGCGGCAGGGATGTCCTACGAGCAGTACTTC; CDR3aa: CASSLAAGMSYEQYF
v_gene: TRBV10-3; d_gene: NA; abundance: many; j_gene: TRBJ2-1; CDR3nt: TGTGCCATCAGTGAGTTTACTAGCCAGTACAATGAGCAGTTCTTC; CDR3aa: CAISEFTSQYNEQFF
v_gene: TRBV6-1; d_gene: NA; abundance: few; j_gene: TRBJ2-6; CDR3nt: TGTGCCAGCACCACCCAATCGACAGTCGCTGGGGCCAACGTCCTGACTTTC; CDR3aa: CASTTQSTVAGANVLTF
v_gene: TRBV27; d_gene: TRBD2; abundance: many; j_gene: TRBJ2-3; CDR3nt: TGTGCCAGCAGTTCGACACCACTAGCGGGAGAAGTCGGGGATACGCAGTATTTT; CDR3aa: CASSSTPLAGEVGDTQYF
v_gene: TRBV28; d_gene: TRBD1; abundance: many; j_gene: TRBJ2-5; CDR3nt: TGTGCCAGCAGTTTTCCTCGGACAGGGGACGTAGAGCGAGAGACCCAGTACTTC; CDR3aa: CASSFPRTGDVERETQYF
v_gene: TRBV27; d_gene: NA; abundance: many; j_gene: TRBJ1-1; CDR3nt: TGTGCCAGCAGTTTAGCAATGAACACTGAAGCTTTCTTT; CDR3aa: CASSLAMNTEAFF
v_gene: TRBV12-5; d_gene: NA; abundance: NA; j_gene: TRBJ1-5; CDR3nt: TGTGCTAGTGGTTTGTATTCTCGTGACAGTAATCAGCCCCAGCATTTT; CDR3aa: CASGLYSRDSNQPQHF
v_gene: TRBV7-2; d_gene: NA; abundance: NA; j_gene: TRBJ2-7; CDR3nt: TGTGCCAGCAGCCCACGTAGGGTCGAGGAGCAGTACTTC; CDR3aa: CASSPRRVEEQYF
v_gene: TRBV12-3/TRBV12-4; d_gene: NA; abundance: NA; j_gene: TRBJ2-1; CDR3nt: TGTGCCAGCAGTTTAATCGGGACACCGAATGAGCAGTTCTTC; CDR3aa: CASSLIGTPNEQFF
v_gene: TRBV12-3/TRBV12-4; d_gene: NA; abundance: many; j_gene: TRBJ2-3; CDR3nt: TGTGCCAGCAGTTTGGGCCTTCTATACACAGATACGCAGTATTTT; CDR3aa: CASSLGLLYTDTQYF
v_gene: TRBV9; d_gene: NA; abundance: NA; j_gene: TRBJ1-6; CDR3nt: TGTGCCAGCAGCGCGGACAACAACAAGAAGAATTCACCCCTCCACTTT; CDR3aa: CASSADNNKKNSPLHF
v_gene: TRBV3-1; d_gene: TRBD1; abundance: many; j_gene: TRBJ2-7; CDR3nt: TGTGCCAGCAGCCAAGGGACAGGGAGGTCCTACGAGCAGTACTTC; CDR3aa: CASSQGTGRSYEQYF
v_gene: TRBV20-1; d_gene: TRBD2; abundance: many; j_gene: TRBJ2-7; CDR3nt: TGCAGTGCTAGAGACACTAGCGGGAGCTACGAGCAGTACTTC; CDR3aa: CSARDTSGSYEQYF
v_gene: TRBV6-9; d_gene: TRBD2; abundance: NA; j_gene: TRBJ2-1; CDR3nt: TGTGCCAGCAGTTACCGGGGACTAGCGGGAGGCCGACGATACAATGAGCAGTTCTTC; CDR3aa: CASSYRGLAGGRRYNEQFF
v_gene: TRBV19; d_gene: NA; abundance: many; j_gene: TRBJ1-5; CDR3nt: TGTGCCAGTAGTACAACAGGTAATAGCAATCAGCCCCAGCATTTT; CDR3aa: CASSTTGNSNQPQHF
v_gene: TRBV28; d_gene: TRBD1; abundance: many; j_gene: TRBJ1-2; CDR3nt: TGTGCCAGCAGTTTACCGTTGGACAGGGCTAAAGGCTACACCTTC; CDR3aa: CASSLPLDRAKGYTF
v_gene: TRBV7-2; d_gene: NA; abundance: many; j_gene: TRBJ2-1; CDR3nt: TGTGCCAGCAGTACGAGCCCCGGCTCCTACAATGAGCAGTTCTTC; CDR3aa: CASSTSPGSYNEQFF
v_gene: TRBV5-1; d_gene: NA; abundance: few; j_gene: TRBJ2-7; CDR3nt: TGCGCCAGCAGCTTGGCCCTGACAGTACCCTACGAGCAGTACTTC; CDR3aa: CASSLALTVPYEQYF
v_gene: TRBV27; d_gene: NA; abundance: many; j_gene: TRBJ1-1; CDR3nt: TGTGCCAGCAGATGGCAGGGAACACACACTGAAGCTTTCTTT; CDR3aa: CASRWQGTHTEAFF
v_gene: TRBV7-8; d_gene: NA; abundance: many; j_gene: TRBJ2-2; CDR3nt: TGTGCCAGCAGAAAAGAAGGGAGTTCGCCCGGGGAGCTGTTTTTT; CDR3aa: CASRKEGSSPGELFF
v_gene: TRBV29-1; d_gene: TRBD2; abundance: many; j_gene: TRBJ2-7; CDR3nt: TGCAGCGCCCAAGCGGGTAGCGGGGGTTACGAGCAGTACTTC; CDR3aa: CSAQAGSGGYEQYF
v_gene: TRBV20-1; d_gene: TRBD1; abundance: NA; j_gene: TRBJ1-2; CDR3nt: TGCAGTCCCTTATTGTGGACAGGCGATACCTCTAACTATGGCTACACCTTC; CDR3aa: CSPLLWTGDTSNYGYTF
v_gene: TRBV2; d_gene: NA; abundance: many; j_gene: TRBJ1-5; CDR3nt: TGTGCCAGCAGTATCGACAGTTCCAATCAGCCCCAGCATTTT; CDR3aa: CASSIDSSNQPQHF
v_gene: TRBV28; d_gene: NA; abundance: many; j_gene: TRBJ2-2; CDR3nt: TGTGCCAGCAGTTTTGGGCGGGGTGTCACCGGGGAGCTGTTTTTT; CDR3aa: CASSFGRGVTGELFF
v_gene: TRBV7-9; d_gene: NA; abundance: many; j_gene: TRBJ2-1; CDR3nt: TGTGCCAGCAGCCTCTTCAATGAGCAGTTCTTC; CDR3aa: CASSLFNEQFF
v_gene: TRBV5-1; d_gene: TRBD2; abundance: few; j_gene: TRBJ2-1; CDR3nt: TGCGCCAGCAGGAGGGGACTAGCGGAGTACAATGAGCAGTTCTTC; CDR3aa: CASRRGLAEYNEQFF
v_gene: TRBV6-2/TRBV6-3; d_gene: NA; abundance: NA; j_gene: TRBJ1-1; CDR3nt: TGTGCCAGCAGTTTCTCACCTCAGGACACAAAAGTGGCTTTCTTT; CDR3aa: CASSFSPQDTKVAFF
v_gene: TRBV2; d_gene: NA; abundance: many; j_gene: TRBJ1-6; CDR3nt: TGTGCCAGCAGTACGGGACGGACAAATTCACCCCTCCACTTT; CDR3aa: CASSTGRTNSPLHF